This T cell receptor beta chain derives from a study of blood T cells in healthy people across ages. In the study overall: About one barcoded beta molecule per two T cells was the capture yield of template switching. Study-level findings and limits: With age, beta diversity per million T cells declined roughly linearly, significantly by 30 to 40. Strongly correlated with naive T cell percentage was TCR beta diversity.

Trimming took off 5 bases at V and 1 base at J, with 18 bases between the two ends. The germline gives CDR1 MNHEY, CDR2 SVGEGT. The CDR3 covers 18 residues. A sample-barcoded 5' primer and a J-beta primer mix were used in a second PCR of roughly 7 to 12 cycles. In TCRdb, the 5' RACE reads were re-called with MiXCR into one record per CDR3 protein. Counted here are approximately 810,000 distinct CDR3 sequences, 25% to 35% occurring once; the ten biggest clones make up roughly 17%. This clonotype has a count of ten or more. Its specificity is not known. The TCR was taken from a woman older than 75 in good health. The sequencing sample was made of blood. J is TRBJ2-6 and V is TRBV6-2 or TRBV6-3; tentatively, D is TRBD2 (5 bases). CDR3 in amino acids: CASSHPMPPGSGANVLTF. CDR3 DNA sequence: TGTGCCAGCAGTCACCCGATGCCGCCGGGGTCTGGGGCCAACGTCCTGACTTTC.